This TCR beta chain was profiled in a study of cytomegalovirus exposure and HLA in healthy donors. Primers for the PCR totalled 60 Vbeta and 13 Jbeta. Profiled with immunoSEQ multiplex PCR; TCRdb holds only in-frame clones, not every one. The table lists 200,000 or so clones, 82% of them singletons. This clone occurred once. The germline gives CDR1 SGHNT, CDR2 YYREEE (reference sequence). V gave up 0 bases and J gave up 4 bases; unmatched junction bases: 3. The CDR3 extends over 14 amino acids. The rearrangement links TRBV5-4 to TRBJ2-7; 8 nucleotides line up with TRBD2. The receptor was isolated from a woman between 50 and 59 years old in good health and CMV-seropositive. Sequencing was carried out using PBMCs. CDR3 region: CASSLGRGGYEQYF. CDR3 in DNA: TGTGCCAGCAGCTTGGGTCGGGGGGGATACGAGCAGTACTTC.